This TCR beta chain was found in a study of blood T cell repertoires in COVID-19. Study-level information: The origin of the acute and convalescent COVID-19 samples was the United States, Italy and Spain. PBMCs, B-cell-depleted T cells, or T cells were the source of the cDNA or gDNA that made up the material.

Original handling: Estimation of nucleated cell counts was performed using reference gene primer amplification. The method was immunoSEQ multiplex PCR; TCRdb's version includes in-frame clones alone and lacks a portion of them. Clone size and V and J calls were adopted from that table, with D and trimming inferred from the DNA. The data contain about 60,000 clones, about nine tenths of them singletons. This clone appeared a single time. The CDR3 totals 16 residues. V shed 2 bases and J 5 bases; nucleotides not matched to a gene: 11. Germline loops: CDR1 SNHLY, CDR2 FYNNEI. The clonotype comes from a human donor with active COVID-19. The donor label of this sample is uncertain. The rearrangement uses TRBV2 and TRBJ1-1, with 7 bases identical to TRBD1. Sequences were obtained from peripheral blood. The CDR3 bases are TGTGCCAGCAGTGAAAGACGGACACTCAGGGGGACTGAAGCTTTCTTT. This sequence encodes CASSERRTLRGTEAFF.